What follows describes a single T cell receptor beta chain. Its antigen remains unknown. The source of the sample is a study of response to subunit inactivated influenza vaccine. Each CDR3 protein gets one entry after TCRdb re-called the RT-PCR reads with MiXCR. There are more than 450,000 distinct CDR3 sequences in the sample; 12% occur only once, and roughly 10% lies in the top ten. V dropped 7 bases and J dropped 7 bases, with 20 bases sitting between them. This CDR3 has 14 amino acids. Study-level points and caveats: Authors suggested each seasonal flu vaccination may recruit only limited numbers of new T cells.

This chain connects TRBV12-3 or TRBV12-4 to TRBJ2-7, with D perhaps given as TRBD1 or TRBD2 (5 bases each). The material was PBMCs from blood, obtained on the day of vaccination. This TCR was recovered from a man between 45 and 60 years old who received an inactivated influenza vaccine. CDR3 in DNA: TGTGCCAGCACCACTCCGGGACGGCTGTGGGAGCAGTACTTC. Its translation is CASTTPGRLWEQYF.